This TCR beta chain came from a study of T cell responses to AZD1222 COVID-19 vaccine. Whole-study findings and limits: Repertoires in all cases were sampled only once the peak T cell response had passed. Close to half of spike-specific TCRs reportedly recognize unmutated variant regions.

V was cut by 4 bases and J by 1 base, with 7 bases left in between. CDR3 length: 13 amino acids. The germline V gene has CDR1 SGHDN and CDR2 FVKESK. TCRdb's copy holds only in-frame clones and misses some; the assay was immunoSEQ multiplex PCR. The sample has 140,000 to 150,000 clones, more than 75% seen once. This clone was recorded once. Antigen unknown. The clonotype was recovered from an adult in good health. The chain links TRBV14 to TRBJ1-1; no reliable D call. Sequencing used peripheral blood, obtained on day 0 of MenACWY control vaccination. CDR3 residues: CASSPWANTEAFF. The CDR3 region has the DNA TGTGCCAGCAGCCCTTGGGCGAACACTGAAGCTTTCTTT.